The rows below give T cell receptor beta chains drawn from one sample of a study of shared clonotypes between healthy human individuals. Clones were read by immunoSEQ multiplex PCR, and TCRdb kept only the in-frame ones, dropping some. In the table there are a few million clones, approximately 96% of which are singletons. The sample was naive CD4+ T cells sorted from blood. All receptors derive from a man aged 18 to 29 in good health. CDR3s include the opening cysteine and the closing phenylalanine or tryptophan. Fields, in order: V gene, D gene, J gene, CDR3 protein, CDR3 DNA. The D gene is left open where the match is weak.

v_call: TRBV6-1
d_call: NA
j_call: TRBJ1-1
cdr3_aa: CASNPERNTEAFF
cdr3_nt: TGTGCCAGCAATCCAGAAAGGAACACTGAAGCTTTCTTT

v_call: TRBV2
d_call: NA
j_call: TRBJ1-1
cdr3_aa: CASRDRGGLGTEAFF
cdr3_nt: TGTGCCAGCAGGGATCGGGGGGGGCTGGGCACTGAAGCTTTCTTT

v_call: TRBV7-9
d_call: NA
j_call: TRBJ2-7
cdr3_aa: CASSLGGDPTYEQYF
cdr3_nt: TGTGCCAGCAGCTTAGGAGGTGATCCAACCTACGAGCAGTACTTC

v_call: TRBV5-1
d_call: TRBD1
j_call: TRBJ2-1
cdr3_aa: CASSLEGAVSGDEQFF
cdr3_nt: TGCGCCAGCAGCTTGGAGGGGGCTGTGTCCGGCGATGAGCAGTTCTTC

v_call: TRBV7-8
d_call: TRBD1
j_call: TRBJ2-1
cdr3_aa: CASSRRGQGLMDEQFF
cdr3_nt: TGTGCCAGCAGCAGACGAGGACAGGGTTTGATGGATGAGCAGTTCTTC

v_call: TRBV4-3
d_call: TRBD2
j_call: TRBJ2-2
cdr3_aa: CASSQREGFNTGELFF
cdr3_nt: TGCGCCAGCAGCCAAAGGGAGGGATTTAACACCGGGGAGCTGTTTTTT

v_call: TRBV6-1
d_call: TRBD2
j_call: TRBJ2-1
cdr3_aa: CASSELAGGGEQFF
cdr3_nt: TGTGCCAGCAGTGAACTAGCGGGAGGAGGGGAGCAGTTCTTC

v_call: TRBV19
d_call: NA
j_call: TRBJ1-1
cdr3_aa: CASSIEMGGTEAFF
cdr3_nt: TGTGCCAGTAGTATAGAAATGGGTGGCACTGAAGCTTTCTTT

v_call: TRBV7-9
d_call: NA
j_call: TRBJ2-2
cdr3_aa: CASSLKGVGTGELFF
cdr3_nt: TGTGCCAGCAGCTTAAAGGGAGTCGGGACCGGGGAGCTGTTTTTT

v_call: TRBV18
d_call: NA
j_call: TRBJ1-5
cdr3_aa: CASSPDGGSQPQHF
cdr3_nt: TGTGCCAGCTCACCTGATGGGGGGAGTCAGCCCCAGCATTTT

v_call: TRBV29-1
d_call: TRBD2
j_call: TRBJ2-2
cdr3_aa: CSGSGRDTGELFF
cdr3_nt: TGCAGCGGGAGCGGGAGGGACACCGGGGAGCTGTTTTTT

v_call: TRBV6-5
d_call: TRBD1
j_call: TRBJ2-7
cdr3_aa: CASSTRDRAYEQYF
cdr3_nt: TGTGCCAGCAGTACGAGGGACAGAGCATACGAGCAGTACTTC

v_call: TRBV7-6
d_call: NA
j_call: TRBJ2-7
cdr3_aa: CASSLSLEVGEQYF
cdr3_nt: TGTGCCAGCAGCTTAAGTTTGGAAGTGGGTGAGCAGTACTTC

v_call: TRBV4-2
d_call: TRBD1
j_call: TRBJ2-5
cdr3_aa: CASSQDRSETQYF
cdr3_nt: TGTGCCAGCAGCCAGGACAGGTCGGAGACCCAGTACTTC